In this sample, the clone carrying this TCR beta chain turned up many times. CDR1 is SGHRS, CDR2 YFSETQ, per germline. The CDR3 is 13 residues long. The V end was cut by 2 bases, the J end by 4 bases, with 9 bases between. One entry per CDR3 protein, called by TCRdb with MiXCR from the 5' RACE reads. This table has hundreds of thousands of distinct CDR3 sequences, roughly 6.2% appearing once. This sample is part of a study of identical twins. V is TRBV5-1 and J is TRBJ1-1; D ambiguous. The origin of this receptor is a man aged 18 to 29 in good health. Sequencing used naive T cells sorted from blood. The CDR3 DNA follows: TGCGCCAGCAGCTTCCGGTGGGGCACTGAAGCTTTCTTT. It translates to CASSFRWGTEAFF. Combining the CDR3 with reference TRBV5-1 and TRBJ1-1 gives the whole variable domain KAGVTQTPRYLIKTRGQQVTLSCSPISGHRSVSWYQQTPGQGLQFLFEYFSETQRNKGNFPGRFSGRQFSNSRSEMNVSTLELGDSALYLCASSFRWGTEAFFGQGTRLTVV.